This TCR beta chain was profiled in a study of T-cell reconstitution after alpha-beta-depleted transplantation in children. Preparation of the TCRbeta library used unique molecular identifiers. Each CDR3 protein gets one entry after TCRdb re-called the PCR reads with MiXCR. The sample yields under 300,000 distinct CDR3 sequences, under 14% seen once. The CDR3 consists of 15 residues. In germline, CDR1 is ENHRY, CDR2 SYGVKD. Trimming cost V 2 bases and J 4 bases; bases outside gene matches: 2. Findings of the study overall: T-cell counts and diversity were attributed mostly to newly produced T cells one year after transplant. Where some patients showed high TCRbeta diversity at day 60, it came from recipient T cells and thymic progenitors that had survived. Reported findings indicate that, about two months after transplant, alpha-beta T cells came from several hundred expanded clones, which were derived from non-depleted graft cells.

This clonotype was picked up many times. Its cognate antigen is unknown. This TCR came from a male patient aged 2-15 years who had a stem cell transplant for chronic granulomatous disease, so the T cells may come from the graft donor. The sequenced sample was peripheral blood, obtained 180 days after TCRalphabeta/CD19-depleted stem cell transplant. V is TRBV10-3 and J is TRBJ1-5; 10 bases agree with TRBD1. The CDR3 DNA sequence: TGTGCCATCAGTGAGCTGGGACAGGGGAATCAGCCCCAGCATTTT. Translation gives CAISELGQGNQPQHF.